This note documents a single T cell receptor beta chain sequence. This record comes from a study of Ad26.COV2.S vaccination and SARS-CoV-2 variants. Across the study: A COV1001 Ad26.COV2.S trial-arm participant provided the sample. Ad26.COV2.S, an intramuscular injection, was given once or twice 56 days apart.

The treatment denotes: around 19 received Ad26.COV2.S at low or high dose, single or two shots; a few received placebo; per-sample allocation not given. Samples came from day 63 after the first vaccine or placebo injection. Germline CDR1 and CDR2: SGHNT and YYREEE (reference sequence). Trimming stripped 4 bases from V and 4 bases from J, with 10 bases between. The CDR3 totals 13 residues. Produced via immunoSEQ multiplex PCR; TCRdb's table is partial and in-frame only. The data show roughly 320,000 clones, with roughly 84% seen just once and roughly 3.1% held by the top ten. The material was peripheral blood, obtained in a trial of Ad26.COV2.S vaccine versus placebo. The rearrangement uses TRBV5-4 and TRBJ2-3; D is ambiguous. The receptor comes from a person aged 18 to 65 who received the Ad26.COV2.S COVID-19 vaccine or a placebo. CDR3 sequence (DNA): TGTGCCAGCAGCCTGAACCCCTCAGATACGCAGTATTTT. Protein product: CASSLNPSDTQYF. Variable domain in full (rest from reference TRBV5-4 and TRBJ2-3): ETGVTQSPTHLIKTRGQQVTLRCSSQSGHNTVSWYQQALGQGPQFIFQYYREEENGRGNFPPRFSGLQFPNYSSELNVNALELDDSALYLCASSLNPSDTQYFGPGTRLTVL.